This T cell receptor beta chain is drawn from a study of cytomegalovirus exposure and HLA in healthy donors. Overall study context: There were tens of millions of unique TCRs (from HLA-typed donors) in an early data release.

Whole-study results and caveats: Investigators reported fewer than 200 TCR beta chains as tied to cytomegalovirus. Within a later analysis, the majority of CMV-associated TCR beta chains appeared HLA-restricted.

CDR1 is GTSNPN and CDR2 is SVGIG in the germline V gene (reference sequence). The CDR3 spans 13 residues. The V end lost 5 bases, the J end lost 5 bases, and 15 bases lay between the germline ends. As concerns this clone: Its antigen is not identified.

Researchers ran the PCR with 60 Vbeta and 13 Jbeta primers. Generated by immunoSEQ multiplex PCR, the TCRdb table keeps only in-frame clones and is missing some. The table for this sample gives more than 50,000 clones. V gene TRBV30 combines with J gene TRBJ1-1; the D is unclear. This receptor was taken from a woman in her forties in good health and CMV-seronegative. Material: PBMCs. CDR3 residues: CAWAPEGGTEAFF. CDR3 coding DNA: TGTGCCTGGGCACCAGAAGGAGGAACTGAAGCTTTCTTT.